Reported below is one TCR beta chain. What it binds is unknown. This record comes from a study of cytomegalovirus exposure and HLA in healthy donors. Whole-study context: Most donors, about 77% of over 300 genotyped, fell in the Caucasian-associated ancestry cluster.

The study ran its PCR with 60 Vbeta and 13 Jbeta primers. The assay was immunoSEQ multiplex PCR, and TCRdb's table has in-frame clones only and misses some. In the table there are some 150,000 clones, around 79% of which are singletons. CDR1 and CDR2 from the germline V gene are LNHDA and SQIVND (reference sequence). The CDR3 runs 12 residues. Losses at the gene ends were 6 bases for V and 5 bases for J; bases not matched to a gene: 3. Study results and caveats: Because they were indistinguishable, some V segments, including TRBV6-2 and TRBV6-3, were excluded. Reports indicate that TCR beta sequences accurately predicted the HLA-A and HLA-B alleles of most subjects. HLA alleles showed associations with 15,000 to 20,000 TCR beta sequences in a later analysis, at a 0.05 false discovery rate.

Sequencing used PBMCs. The receptor was isolated from a human donor in good health. This chain links TRBV19 with TRBJ1-2, with 7 positions matching TRBD1. Here the CDR3 DNA reads TGTGCCAGTAGCCGGGACAGTTATGGCTACACCTTC. Translation: CASSRDSYGYTF.